The following is a T cell receptor (beta chain) sequence with its context. This clonotype was detected many times. It has no known antigen specificity. There are no base qualities to consult, and no much larger clone falls within one base. The CDR3 covers 15 residues, taking in both the cysteine and the phenylalanine. Only the CDR3 region is kept as DNA, spanning 45 bases read in frame from base 1. CDR1 DFQATT and CDR2 SNEGSKA were looked up in the germline V gene (reference sequence). V and J lose 1 base and 4 bases, and a span of 13 bases separates them. The source of the sample is a study of identical twins (dated by TCRdb to 2016 to 2017). For the wider study: TCR alpha and beta repertoires from monozygotic twins, unrelated adults of various ages and cord blood were deep-sequenced to test whether fetal clonotypes persist. To rule out contamination, replicate twin experiments were performed at different times with different library preparation protocols. Study-level results and caveats: Recombination models systematically underestimated out-of-frame TCR alpha sharing in monozygotic twins but agreed with sharing between unrelated individuals. Fewer insertions were carried by abundant cord blood beta clonotypes; a weaker similar trend was observed in young adult naive repertoires, while no such trend was observed in memory repertoires. A weaker excess of twin sharing was found in beta out-of-frame sequences because the signal-to-noise ratio was lowered by fewer shared sequences. Invariant T cells such as MAIT and iNKT could partly confound zero-insertion analyses, though diverse VJ usage argued against this for most clonotypes. Because the same donors could not be followed over many years, conclusions were based on cross-sectional statistical analysis. Out-of-frame TCR alpha sequences shared between twins showed an excess of low generation-probability sequences compared with coincidental sharing between unrelated individuals.

Library method: 5' RACE. The sequencer listed for this sample is Illumina HiSeq 2000. Template switching introduced a universal primer binding site; the final cDNA contained a unique molecular identifier, enabling accurate counting of TCR cDNA molecules. Specific primers in the conserved constant-segment region were used to synthesize first-strand cDNA for the TCR alpha and beta chains. Each cDNA library was double barcoded, with a SMART-Mk sample barcode plus Illumina barcodes, to control for contamination. TruSeq adapter sequences, together with Illumina sample barcodes, were added in two successive PCR steps. Sequencing of the TCR alpha and beta cDNA libraries was done on the Illumina HiSeq platform using custom primers. Per the original workflow: Unique molecular identifiers were extracted from raw reads with MiGEC, and CDR3 positions were determined with MiXCR. Recombination models were inferred per individual with the repgenHMM and IGoR tools using an EM algorithm. The analysis of shared clonotypes was done with the tcR package in R, with sharing normalized by the product of cloneset sizes. To study raw recombination free of thymic and clonal selection effects, out-of-frame nonproductive sequences were analyzed. TCRdb applied fastp at Q25 and MiXCR to the public reads, then kept only in-frame beta chains. Each CDR3 protein appears once, grouped with its most common genes and DNA. TCRdb assigned the V and J calls; the authors' analysis was not used. Present in this sample are around 470,000 distinct CDR3 sequences, about 14% of which were seen just once. 0.52% of the sample belongs to the ten largest clones.

Only healthy Caucasian donors were included. The twin cohort comprised three pairs of female monozygotic twins, all aged about 18 to 30 years. Positive isolation kits from Invitrogen were used to isolate CD4+ and CD8+ T cell populations. These same data were also listed under a study on yellow fever vaccine responses in identical twins. The second study, in turn, reports: According to the authors, in identical twins the way T cells responded to vaccination appeared partly convergent and partly personalized. In identical twins, the study followed T cell clones that responded to the vaccine with precision.

Input material: CD4+ T cells sorted from blood. Rearrangement joined TRBV20-1 to TRBJ2-2; TRBD1 is perhaps the D gene, given 5 matching bases. This clonotype originated in a woman younger than 35 in good health. DNA sequence: TGCAGTGCTAGAGTTGTGCAGGGCGGCACCGGGGAGCTGTTTTTT. Translated, this gives CSARVVQGGTGELFF.